Listed below are T cell receptor beta chains from one sample, sequenced in a study of cytomegalovirus exposure and HLA in healthy donors. Only in-frame clones appear in the TCRdb table, and some are missing; sequencing was by immunoSEQ multiplex PCR. Altogether fewer than 100,000 clones are present, around 8% being singletons, with the ten largest covering about 2.3%. The sample comprised PBMCs. These receptors were collected from a man aged 50-59 years in good health and CMV-seronegative. Both conserved end residues are part of each CDR3. D genes are given only for firm matches. Clone size is shown for a subset of rows, as once, few, many or a class of expanded clone.

. TRBJ2-3 few TRBV7-2 TGTGCCAGCAGTGAGAGAGATACGCAGTATTTT CASSERDTQYF
. TRBJ1-6 . TRBV6-6 TGTGCCAGTAATCCTGGGGGGGATAATTCACCCCTCCACTTT CASNPGGDNSPLHF
. TRBJ1-6 . TRBV6-1 TGTGCCAGCAGTTATGCAGGGAATTCACCCCTCCACTTT CASSYAGNSPLHF
TRBD2 TRBJ2-1 . TRBV19 TGTGCCAGTAGTAAGGGCGGGAGTCACAATGAGCAGTTCTTC CASSKGGSHNEQFF
. TRBJ1-1 . TRBV9 TGTGCCAGCAGCCCGACAGGAGTGAACACTGAAGCTTTCTTT CASSPTGVNTEAFF
. TRBJ2-3 . TRBV29-1 TGCAGCGTTGAAAGACAGGCTCTGTCTGATACGCAGTATTTT CSVERQALSDTQYF
TRBD2 TRBJ2-1 . TRBV7-9 TGTGCCAGCAGCTTAGGGGGAGGGGATAAGTTCTTC CASSLGGGDKFF
. TRBJ1-1 few TRBV2 TGTGCCAGCAGTCGACAGCCGGGGAACACTGAAGCTTTCTTT CASSRQPGNTEAFF
. TRBJ2-1 few TRBV30 TGTGCCCACTATCGGGGGCGGGGGACTACCAAAAACAATGAGCAGTTCTTC CAHYRGRGTTKNNEQFF
. TRBJ2-7 few TRBV30 TGTGCCTGGAGCCCGGACACTGAGCAGTACTTC CAWSPDTEQYF
. TRBJ1-1 . TRBV28 TGTGCCGGCAGTTTGCGGTTGGGCACTGAAGCTTTCTTT CAGSLRLGTEAFF
TRBD1 TRBJ1-2 few TRBV19 TGTGCCAGTAGAACACAATACAGGGGTAACTATGGCTACACCTTC CASRTQYRGNYGYTF
TRBD1 TRBJ2-2 few TRBV5-6 TGTGCCAGCAGCTTACGACGGACAGGAGGGAACACCGGGGAGCTGTTTTTT CASSLRRTGGNTGELFF
. TRBJ2-7 many TRBV2 . CASILASGDYEQYF
. TRBJ2-7 few TRBV13 TGTGCCAGCAGCTTACAGGATTACGAGCAGTACTTC CASSLQDYEQYF
. TRBJ1-1 . TRBV6-6 TGTGCCAGCAGTCGAGGGGGTGACACTGAAGCTTTCTTT CASSRGGDTEAFF
. TRBJ2-5 few TRBV14 TGTGCCAGCAGCCAACAGGAGGGGAGAGAGACCCAGTACTTC CASSQQEGRETQYF
TRBD1 TRBJ2-7 few TRBV4-3 TGCGCCAGCAGCCAAGCACCCGGGACAGGGGTGGACGAGCAGTACTTC CASSQAPGTGVDEQYF